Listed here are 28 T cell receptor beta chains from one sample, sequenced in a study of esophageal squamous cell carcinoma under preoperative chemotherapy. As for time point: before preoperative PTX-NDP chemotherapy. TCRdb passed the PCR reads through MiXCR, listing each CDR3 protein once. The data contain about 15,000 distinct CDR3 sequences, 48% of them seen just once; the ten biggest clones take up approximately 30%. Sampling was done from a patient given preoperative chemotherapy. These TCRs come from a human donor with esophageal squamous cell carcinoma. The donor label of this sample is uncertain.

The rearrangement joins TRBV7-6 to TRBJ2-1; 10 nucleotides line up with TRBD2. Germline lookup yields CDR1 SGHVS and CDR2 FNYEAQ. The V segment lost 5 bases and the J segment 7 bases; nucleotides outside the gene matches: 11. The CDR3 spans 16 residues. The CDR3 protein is CASSPPGASGSNEQFF. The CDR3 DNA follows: TGTGCCAGCAGCCCCCCTGGGGCTAGCGGGAGTAATGAGCAGTTCTTC.

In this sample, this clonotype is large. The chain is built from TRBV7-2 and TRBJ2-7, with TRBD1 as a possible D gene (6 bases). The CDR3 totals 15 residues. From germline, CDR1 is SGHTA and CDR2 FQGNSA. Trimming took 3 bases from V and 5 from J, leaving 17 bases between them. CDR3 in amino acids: CASSFKGWGQDEQYF. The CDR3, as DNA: TGTGCCAGCAGCTTCAAGGGGTGGGGGCAGGACGAGCAGTACTTC.

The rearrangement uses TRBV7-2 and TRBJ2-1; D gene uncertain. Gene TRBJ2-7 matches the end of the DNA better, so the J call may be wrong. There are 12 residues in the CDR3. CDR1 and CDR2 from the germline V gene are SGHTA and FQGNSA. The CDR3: CASSYDWGEQYF. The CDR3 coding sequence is TGTGCCAGCAGCTATGACTGGGGCGAGCAGTACTTC.

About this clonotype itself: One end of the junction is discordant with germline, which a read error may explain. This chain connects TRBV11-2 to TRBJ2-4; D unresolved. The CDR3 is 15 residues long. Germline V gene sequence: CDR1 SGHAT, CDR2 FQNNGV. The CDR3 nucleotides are TGTGGCAGCAGCTCAGGCATGCGAGCCAAAGATATTCAGTACTTC. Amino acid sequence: CGSSSGMRAKDIQYF. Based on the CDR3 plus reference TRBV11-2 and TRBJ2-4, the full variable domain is EAGVAQSPRYKIIEKRQSVAFWCNPISGHATLYWYQQILGQGPKLLIQFQNNGVVDDSQLPKDRFSAERLKGVDSTLKIQPAKLEDSAVYLCGSSSGMRAKDIQYFGAGTRLSVL.

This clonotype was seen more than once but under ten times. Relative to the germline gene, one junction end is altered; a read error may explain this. The CDR3 DNA sequence: TGTGCCAGCAGCCGAGGGACAGGGGAGCGCGATACCCAGTATTTC. It is translated as CASSRGTGERDTQYF. The genes are TRBV7-8 and TRBJ2-3; 10 bases match TRBD1. The CDR3 sequence is 15 residues long. The germline gives CDR1 SGHVS, CDR2 FQNEAQ.

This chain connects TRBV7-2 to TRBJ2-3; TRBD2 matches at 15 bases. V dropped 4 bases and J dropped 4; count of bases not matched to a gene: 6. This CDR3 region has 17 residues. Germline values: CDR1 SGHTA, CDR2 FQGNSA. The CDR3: CASSYRTSGGGADTQYF. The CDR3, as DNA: TGTGCCAGCAGCTACCGGACTAGCGGGGGGGGGGCAGATACGCAGTATTTT. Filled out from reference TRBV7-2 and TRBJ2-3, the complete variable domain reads GAGVSQSPSNKVTEKGKDVELRCDPISGHTALYWYRQSLGQGLEFLIYFQGNSAPDKSGLPSDRFSAERTGGSVSTLTIQRTQQEDSAVYLCASSYRTSGGGADTQYFGPGTRLTVL.

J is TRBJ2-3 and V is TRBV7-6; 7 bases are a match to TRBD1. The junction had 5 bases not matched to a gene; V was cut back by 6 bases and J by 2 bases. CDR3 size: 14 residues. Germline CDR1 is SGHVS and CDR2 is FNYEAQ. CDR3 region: CASSLDRFTDTQYF. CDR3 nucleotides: TGTGCCAGCAGTCTGGACAGGTTCACAGATACGCAGTATTTT.

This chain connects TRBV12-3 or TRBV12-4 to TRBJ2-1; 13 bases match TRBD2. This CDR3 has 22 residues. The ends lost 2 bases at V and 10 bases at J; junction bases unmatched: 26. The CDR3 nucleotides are TGTGCCAGCAGTTTAAGGACTAGCGGGAGTCTTTTACAGTCACCCTTATTCTCCGAGCAGTTCTTC. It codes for CASSLRTSGSLLQSPLFSEQFF.

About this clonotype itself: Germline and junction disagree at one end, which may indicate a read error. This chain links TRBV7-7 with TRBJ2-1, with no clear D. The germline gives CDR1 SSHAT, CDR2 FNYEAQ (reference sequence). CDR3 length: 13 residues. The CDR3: CASSLTKGNEQFF. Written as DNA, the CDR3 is TGTGCTAGCAGCTTAACGAAGGGCAATGAGCAGTTCTTC. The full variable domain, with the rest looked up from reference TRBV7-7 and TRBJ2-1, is GAGVSQSPRYKVTKRGQDVTLRCDPISSHATLYWYQQALGQGPEFLTYFNYEAQPDKSGLPSDRFSAERPEGSISTLTIQRTEQRDSAMYRCASSLTKGNEQFFGPGTRLTVL.

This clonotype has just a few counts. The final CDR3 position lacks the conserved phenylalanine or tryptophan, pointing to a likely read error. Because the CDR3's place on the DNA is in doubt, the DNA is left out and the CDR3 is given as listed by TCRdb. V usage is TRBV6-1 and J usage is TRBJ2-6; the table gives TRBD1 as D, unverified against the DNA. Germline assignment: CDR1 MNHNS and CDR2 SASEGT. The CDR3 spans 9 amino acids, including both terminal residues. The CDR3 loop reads CASSRNQGD.

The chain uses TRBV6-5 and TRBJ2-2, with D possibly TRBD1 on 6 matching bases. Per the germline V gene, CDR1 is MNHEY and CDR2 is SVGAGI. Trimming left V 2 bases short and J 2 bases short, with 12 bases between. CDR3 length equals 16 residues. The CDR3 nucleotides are TGTGCCAGCAGTTACCTCGGGACACAAAACACCGGGGAGCTGTTTTTT. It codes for CASSYLGTQNTGELFF.

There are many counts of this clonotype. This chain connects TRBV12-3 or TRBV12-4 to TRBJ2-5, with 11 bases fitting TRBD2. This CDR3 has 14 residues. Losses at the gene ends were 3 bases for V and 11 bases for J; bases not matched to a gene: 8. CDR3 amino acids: CASSFTSGRDEQYF. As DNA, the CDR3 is TGTGCCAGCAGTTTCACTAGCGGGAGAGATGAGCAGTACTTC.

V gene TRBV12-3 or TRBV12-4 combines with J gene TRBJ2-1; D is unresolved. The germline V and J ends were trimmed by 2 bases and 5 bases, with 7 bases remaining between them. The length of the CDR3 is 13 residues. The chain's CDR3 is CASSLTRDNEQFF. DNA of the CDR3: TGTGCCAGCAGTTTAACCCGGGACAATGAGCAGTTCTTC.

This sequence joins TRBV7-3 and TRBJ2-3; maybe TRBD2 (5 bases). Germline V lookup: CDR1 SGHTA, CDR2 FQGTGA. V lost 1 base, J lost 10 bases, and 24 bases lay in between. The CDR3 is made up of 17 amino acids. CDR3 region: CASSLRGEALGAEAQYF. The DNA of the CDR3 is TGTGCCAGCAGCTTAAGGGGAGAGGCCCTGGGCGCCGAGGCGCAGTATTTT.

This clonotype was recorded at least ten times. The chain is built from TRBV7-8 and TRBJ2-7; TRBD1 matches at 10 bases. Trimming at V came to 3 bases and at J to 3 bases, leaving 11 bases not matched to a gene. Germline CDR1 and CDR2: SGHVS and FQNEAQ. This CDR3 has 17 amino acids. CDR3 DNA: TGTGCCAGCAGCTTCGTCCAGGGGACAGGGGTCTTCTACGAGCAGTACTTC. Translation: CASSFVQGTGVFYEQYF.

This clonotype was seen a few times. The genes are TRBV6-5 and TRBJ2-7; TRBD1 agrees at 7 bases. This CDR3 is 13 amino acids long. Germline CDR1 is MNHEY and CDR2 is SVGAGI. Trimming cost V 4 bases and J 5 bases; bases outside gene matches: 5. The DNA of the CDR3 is TGTGCCAGCAGTTTAGGGACAGCCAACGAGCAGTACTTC. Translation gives CASSLGTANEQYF.

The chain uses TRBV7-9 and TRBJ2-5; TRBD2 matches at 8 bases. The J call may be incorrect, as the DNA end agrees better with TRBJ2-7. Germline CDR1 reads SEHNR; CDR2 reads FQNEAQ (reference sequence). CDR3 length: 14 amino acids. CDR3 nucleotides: TGTGCCAGCCAACAAGGGACTAGCTCCTACGAGCAGTACTTC. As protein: CASQQGTSSYEQYF.

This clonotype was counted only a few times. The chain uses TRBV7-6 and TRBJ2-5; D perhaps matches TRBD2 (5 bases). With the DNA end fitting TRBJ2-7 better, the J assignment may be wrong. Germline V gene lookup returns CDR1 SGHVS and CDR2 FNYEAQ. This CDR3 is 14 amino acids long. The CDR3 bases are TGTGCCAGCAGTATGGATCTAGCTCACCACGAGCAGTACTTC. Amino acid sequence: CASSMDLAHHEQYF.

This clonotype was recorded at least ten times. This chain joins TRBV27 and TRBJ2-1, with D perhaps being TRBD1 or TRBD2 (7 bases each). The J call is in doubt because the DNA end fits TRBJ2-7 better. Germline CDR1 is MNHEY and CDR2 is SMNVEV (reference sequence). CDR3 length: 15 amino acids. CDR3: CASSSSGTALGEQYF. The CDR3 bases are TGTGCCAGCAGTTCCAGCGGGACAGCCCTCGGGGAGCAGTACTTC.

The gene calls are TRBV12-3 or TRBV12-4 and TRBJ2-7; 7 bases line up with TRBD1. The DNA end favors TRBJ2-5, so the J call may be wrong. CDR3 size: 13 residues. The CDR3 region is CASSRDSGETQYF. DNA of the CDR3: TGTGCCAGCAGTCGGGACAGTGGAGAGACCCAGTACTTC.

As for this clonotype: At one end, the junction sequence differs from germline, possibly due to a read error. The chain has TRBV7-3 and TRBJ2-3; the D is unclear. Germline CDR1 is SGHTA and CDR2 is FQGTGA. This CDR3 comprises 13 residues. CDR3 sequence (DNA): TGTGCCAGCGGCCCAGGAGACAAAAACATGCAGTATTTC. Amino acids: CASGPGDKNMQYF.

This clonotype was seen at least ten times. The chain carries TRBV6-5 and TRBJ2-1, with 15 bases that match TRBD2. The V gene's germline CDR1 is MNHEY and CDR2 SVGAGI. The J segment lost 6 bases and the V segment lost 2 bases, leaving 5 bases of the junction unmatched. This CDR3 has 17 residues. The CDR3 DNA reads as TGTGCCAGCAGTTACGGACTAGCGGGAGGGAGGTCCAATGAGCAGTTCTTC. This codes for CASSYGLAGGRSNEQFF.

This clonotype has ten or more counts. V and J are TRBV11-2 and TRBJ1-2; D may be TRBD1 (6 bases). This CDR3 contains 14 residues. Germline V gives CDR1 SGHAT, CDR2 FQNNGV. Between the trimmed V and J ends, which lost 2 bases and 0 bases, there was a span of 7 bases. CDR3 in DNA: TGTGCCAGCAGCTTAAACAGGGCTAACTATGGCTACACCTTC. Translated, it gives CASSLNRANYGYTF.

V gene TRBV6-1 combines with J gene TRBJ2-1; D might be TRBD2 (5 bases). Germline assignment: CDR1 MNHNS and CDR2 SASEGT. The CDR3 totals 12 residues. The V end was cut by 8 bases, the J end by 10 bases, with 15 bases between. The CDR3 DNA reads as TGTGCCAGCGGCCAGCGGTTCTACGAGCAGTTCTTC. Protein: CASGQRFYEQFF.

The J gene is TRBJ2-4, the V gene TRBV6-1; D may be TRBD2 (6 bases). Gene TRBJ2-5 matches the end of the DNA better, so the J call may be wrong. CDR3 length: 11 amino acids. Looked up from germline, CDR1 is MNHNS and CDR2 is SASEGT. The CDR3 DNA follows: TGTGCCAGCAGCGGGGGAGAGACCCAGTACTTC. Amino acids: CASSGGETQYF.

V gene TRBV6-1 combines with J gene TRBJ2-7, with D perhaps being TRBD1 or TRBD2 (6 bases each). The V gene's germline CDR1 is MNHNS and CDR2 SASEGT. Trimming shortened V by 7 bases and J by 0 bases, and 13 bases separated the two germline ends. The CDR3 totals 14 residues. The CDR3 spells CASKGGGLSYEQYF. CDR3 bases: TGTGCCAGCAAGGGGGGAGGCCTCTCCTACGAGCAGTACTTC.

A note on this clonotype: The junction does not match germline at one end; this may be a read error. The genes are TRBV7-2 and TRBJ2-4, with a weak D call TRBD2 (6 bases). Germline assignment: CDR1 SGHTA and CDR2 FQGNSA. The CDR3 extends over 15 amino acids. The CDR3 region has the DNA TGTGGCAGCAGGCTGGAGGGCAGAGCCAAAAACATTCAGTACTTC. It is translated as CGSRLEGRAKNIQYF. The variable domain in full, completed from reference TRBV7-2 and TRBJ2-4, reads GAGVSQSPSNKVTEKGKDVELRCDPISGHTALYWYRQSLGQGLEFLIYFQGNSAPDKSGLPSDRFSAERTGGSVSTLTIQRTQQEDSAVYLCGSRLEGRAKNIQYFGAGTRLSVL.

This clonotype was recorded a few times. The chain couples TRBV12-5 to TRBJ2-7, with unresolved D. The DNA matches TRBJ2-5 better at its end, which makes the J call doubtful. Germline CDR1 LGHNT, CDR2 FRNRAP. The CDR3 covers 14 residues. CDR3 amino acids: CASGLGSRKETQYF. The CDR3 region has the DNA TGTGCTAGTGGTTTGGGTAGTAGGAAAGAGACCCAGTACTTC.